The sample holds one count of the clone carrying this T cell receptor (beta chain). The time point: sample taken at primary tumor resection. The study sequenced unsorted whole RNA from tumor, nontumor lung or frozen PBMC. Patients with untreated early-stage non-small cell lung cancer, numbering some 72, were the donors. These data originate in a study of spatial heterogeneity in lung cancer. Study at large: There were, on average, more than ten raw-read appearances for each unique TCR and UMI combination.

The CDR3 loop spans 13 amino acids. The V end was cut by 2 bases, the J end by 4 bases, with 9 bases between. CDR1 and CDR2 from the germline V gene are SGHNT and YYREEE (reference sequence). A unique molecular identifier was carried by every single TCR cDNA molecule. TCRdb processed the 5' RACE reads anew with MiXCR; each CDR3 protein has one entry. The sample includes about 3,700 distinct CDR3 sequences, roughly 7.5% seen only once; the top ten take 20%. The input for sequencing was normal lung tissue next to the tumor, taken at surgery. The chain carries TRBV5-4 and TRBJ2-5; D uncertain. The receptor's source is a male donor with early-stage non-small cell lung cancer. The CDR3 loop reads CASSFQNGETQYF. In DNA, the CDR3 is TGTGCCAGCAGCTTCCAAAACGGAGAGACCCAGTACTTC.